This TCR beta chain was recorded in a study of cytomegalovirus exposure and HLA in healthy donors. CDR3 length equals 15 residues. The trim removed 2 bases at V and 2 bases at J, leaving 4 bases unmatched. Looked up from germline, CDR1 is MNHEY and CDR2 is SMNVEV (reference sequence). General study points: As a later analysis revealed, the rate of TCR association differed by HLA locus, with DRB1 most and HLA-C fewest.

About this clone: Its cognate antigen is unknown.

Amplification used 60 Vbeta primers and 13 Jbeta primers. Libraries were prepared by immunoSEQ multiplex PCR; TCRdb keeps only in-frame clonotypes and omits some of them. The sample contains 200,000 or so clones, 65% to 85% of which appear only once. The source of this sequence is a boy younger than 10 in good health and CMV-seronegative. Material for sequencing was PBMCs. The chain links TRBV27 to TRBJ2-7; 9 bases match TRBD2. For the CDR3, the DNA is TGTGCCAGCAGTTTAAAAGCGGGGGGAACCTACGAGCAGTACTTC. Protein product: CASSLKAGGTYEQYF.